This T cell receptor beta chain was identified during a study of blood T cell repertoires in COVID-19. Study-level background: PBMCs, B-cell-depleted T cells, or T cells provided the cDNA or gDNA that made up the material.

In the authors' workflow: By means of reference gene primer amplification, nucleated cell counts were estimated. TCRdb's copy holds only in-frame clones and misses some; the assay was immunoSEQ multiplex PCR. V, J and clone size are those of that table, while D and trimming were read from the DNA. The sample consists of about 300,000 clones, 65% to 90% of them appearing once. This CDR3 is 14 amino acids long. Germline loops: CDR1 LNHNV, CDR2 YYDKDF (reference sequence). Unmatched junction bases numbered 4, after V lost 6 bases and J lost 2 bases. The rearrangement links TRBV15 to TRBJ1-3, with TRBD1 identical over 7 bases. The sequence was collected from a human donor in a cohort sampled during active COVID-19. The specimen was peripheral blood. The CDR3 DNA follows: TGTGCCACCAGGACAGGGTGGACTGGAAACACCATATATTTT. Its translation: CATRTGWTGNTIYF.